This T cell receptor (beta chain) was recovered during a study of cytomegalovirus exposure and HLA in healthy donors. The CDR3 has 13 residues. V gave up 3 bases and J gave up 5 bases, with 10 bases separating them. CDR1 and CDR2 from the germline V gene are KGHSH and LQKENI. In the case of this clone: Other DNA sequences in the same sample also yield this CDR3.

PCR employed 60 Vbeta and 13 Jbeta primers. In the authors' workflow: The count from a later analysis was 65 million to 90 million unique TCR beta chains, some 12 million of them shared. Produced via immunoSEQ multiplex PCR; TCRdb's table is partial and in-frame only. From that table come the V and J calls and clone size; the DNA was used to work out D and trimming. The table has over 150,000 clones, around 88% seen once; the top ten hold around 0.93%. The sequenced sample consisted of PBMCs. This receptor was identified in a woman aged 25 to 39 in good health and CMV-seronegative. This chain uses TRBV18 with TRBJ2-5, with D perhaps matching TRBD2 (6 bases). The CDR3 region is CASSPRREETQYF. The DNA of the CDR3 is TGTGCCAGCTCACCTCGCCGGGAGGAGACCCAGTACTTC.